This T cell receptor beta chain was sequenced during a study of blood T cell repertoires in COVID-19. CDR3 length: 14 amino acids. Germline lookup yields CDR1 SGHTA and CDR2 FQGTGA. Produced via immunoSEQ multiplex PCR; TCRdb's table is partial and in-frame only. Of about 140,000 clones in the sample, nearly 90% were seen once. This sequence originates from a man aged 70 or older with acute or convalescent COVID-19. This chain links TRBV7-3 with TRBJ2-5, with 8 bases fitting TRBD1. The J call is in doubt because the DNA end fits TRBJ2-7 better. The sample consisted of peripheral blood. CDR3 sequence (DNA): TGTGCCAGCAGCTTCAGGGGGCACGCCGACGAGCAGTACTTC. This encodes CASSFRGHADEQYF.